This entry lists 32 T cell receptor beta chains sequenced from one sample in a study of blood T cell repertoires in COVID-19 (dated by TCRdb to the early 2020s). Library construction relied on the immunoSEQ multiplex PCR assay. TCRdb holds this immuneACCESS table with in-frame rearrangements only. Some clones are missing; in checked studies, unresolved V genes explain under half, and the rest has no known cause. Counted in this sample were about 220,000 clones; roughly 85% of them appeared once. The top ten clonotypes cover around 2.5% of the sample. Sequencing input: peripheral blood. The receptors stem from a woman between 65 and 79 years old with COVID-19, enrolled during active disease.

The V and J genes are TRBV6-2 or TRBV6-3 and TRBJ1-1; 8 nucleotides match TRBD1. Germline lookup yields CDR1 MNHEY and CDR2 SVGEGT. The CDR3 has 14 amino acids. V shed 2 bases and J 5 bases; nucleotides not matched to a gene: 4. The CDR3 nucleotides are TGTGCCAGCAGTTACCTTACAGGGGGAACTGAAGCTTTCTTT. Translation: CASSYLTGGTEAFF.

The rearrangement joins TRBV6-5 to TRBJ1-3, with D unclear. The CDR3 runs to 15 residues. V was pared by 2 bases and J by 0 bases, with 8 bases between. CDR1 is MNHEY, CDR2 SVGAGI, per germline. For the CDR3, the DNA is TGTGCCAGCAGTTACCGCCACTTCTCTGGAAACACCATATATTTT. As protein: CASSYRHFSGNTIYF.

The genes are TRBV5-4 and TRBJ2-1, with TRBD2 matching 15 bases. Germline CDR1 is SGHNT and CDR2 is YYREEE (reference sequence). Trimming cost V 4 bases and J 9 bases; bases outside gene matches: 8. This CDR3 is 16 amino acids long. CDR3 bases: TGTGCCAGCAGCGTGCCGGGACTAGCGGGAGGAAGTGAGCAGTTCTTC. Translation: CASSVPGLAGGSEQFF.

This chain links TRBV2 with TRBJ2-5, with D unresolved. V dropped 6 bases and J dropped 5 bases, with 4 bases sitting between them. Looked up from germline, CDR1 is SNHLY and CDR2 is FYNNEI. The CDR3 length is 10 residues. This CDR3 is CASRQETQYF. The CDR3 nucleotides read TGTGCCAGCAGGCAGGAGACCCAGTACTTC.

V usage is TRBV4-3 and J usage is TRBJ2-5; perhaps TRBD2 as D (6 bases). This CDR3 contains 15 residues. V lost 0 bases, J lost 6 bases, and 14 bases lay in between. Germline V gene sequence: CDR1 LGHNA, CDR2 YSLEER. In DNA form, the CDR3 reads TGCGCCAGCAGCCAAGATTGGCGGGGTGGAAAGACCCAGTACTTC. As protein: CASSQDWRGGKTQYF.

The CDR3 DNA follows: TGTGCCAGCAGCTTCTCCCGGGCCGGGAAGTGGGGTGGCTACACCTTC. Residues: CASSFSRAGKWGGYTF. The rearrangement links TRBV5-4 to TRBJ1-2; D call uncertain. Deletions cut 2 bases from V and 7 bases from J, with 21 bases between. CDR1 is SGHNT and CDR2 is YYREEE in the germline V gene (reference sequence). This CDR3 is 16 amino acids long.

This CDR3 reads CASSSPRVAETDTQYF. The CDR3 DNA is TGTGCCAGCAGTTCACCAAGAGTAGCTGAAACAGATACGCAGTATTTT. The chain uses TRBV27 and TRBJ2-3; D remains unclear. Trimming left V 4 bases short and J 3 bases short, with 17 bases between. CDR1 and CDR2 (germline): MNHEY, SMNVEV (reference sequence). The CDR3 is 16 residues long.

This chain uses TRBV2 with TRBJ2-7; TRBD1 matches at 8 bases. J was trimmed by 5 bases and V by 6 bases; bases with no gene match: 9. Germline CDR1 SNHLY, CDR2 FYNNEI. The CDR3 has 14 residues. The CDR3 region is CASSERTGNDEQYF. The DNA of the CDR3 is TGTGCCAGCAGCGAGCGGACAGGGAACGACGAGCAGTACTTC. Combining the CDR3 with reference TRBV2 and TRBJ2-7 gives the whole variable domain EPEVTQTPSHQVTQMGQEVILRCVPISNHLYFYWYRQILGQKVEFLVSFYNNEISEKSEIFDDQFSVERPDGSNFTLKIRSTKLEDSAMYFCASSERTGNDEQYFGPGTRLTVT.

The chain carries TRBV19 and TRBJ1-1; D unresolved. In germline, CDR1 is LNHDA, CDR2 SQIVND (reference sequence). Trimming took 6 bases from V and 7 from J, leaving 9 bases between them. The length of the CDR3 is 11 residues. CDR3 loop: CASRGSGEAFF. DNA of the CDR3: TGTGCCAGTAGGGGGAGCGGTGAAGCTTTCTTT.

The chain combines TRBV7-5 with TRBJ2-7; the DNA was not compared with TRBD1, the D call given in the table. TRBV7-5 is annotated as a pseudogene. The CDR3 extends over 15 amino acids. The CDR3 region has the DNA TGTGCCAGAAGCAGCTTCCCCACAGGGGTCCACGAGCAGTACTTC. Encoded protein: CARSSFPTGVHEQYF.

The chain combines TRBV28 with TRBJ2-5; D not resolved. Trimming left V 7 bases short and J 1 base short, with 7 bases between. CDR3 length equals 12 residues. Germline V gene data show CDR1 as MDHEN and CDR2 as SYDVKM. The CDR3 reads CASTGSQETQYF. CDR3 sequence (DNA): TGTGCCAGCACAGGCAGCCAAGAGACCCAGTACTTC.

This clone was seen only once. The CDR3 loop is CASSQRPDRGHEQYF. CDR3 nucleotides: TGTGCCAGCAGCCAACGCCCTGACAGGGGCCACGAGCAGTACTTC. This chain uses TRBV13 with TRBJ2-7, with 8 bases lining up with TRBD1. V lost 5 bases, J lost 5 bases, and 11 bases stayed unmatched. This CDR3 comprises 15 residues. Germline V gene sequence: CDR1 PRHDT, CDR2 FYEKMQ (reference sequence).

This clone was seen more than once but under ten times. The rearrangement uses TRBV18 and TRBJ1-2, with D possibly matching TRBD1 (6 bases). Germline loops: CDR1 KGHSH, CDR2 LQKENI. V dropped 4 bases and J dropped 7 bases, with 13 bases sitting between them. This CDR3 region has 13 residues. CDR3 DNA sequence: TGTGCCAGCTCACTCAACAGGGAATCTGGCTACACCTTC. As protein: CASSLNRESGYTF.

This clone was counted only a few times. The chain employs TRBV18 and TRBJ1-1; possibly TRBD1 for D (5 bases). Trimming removed 3 bases at V and 0 bases at J, with 8 bases between. This CDR3 contains 14 residues. CDR1 KGHSH and CDR2 LQKENI come from the germline V gene. The CDR3 region is CASSPSGMNTEAFF. CDR3 nucleotides: TGTGCCAGCTCACCGTCAGGGATGAACACTGAAGCTTTCTTT.

This clone was seen once. The V gene is TRBV24-1, the J gene TRBJ2-2, with TRBD1 matching 8 bases. The CDR3 contains 15 residues. In germline, CDR1 is KGHDR, CDR2 SFDVKD. V trimming: 6 bases; J trimming: 3 bases; junction bases outside the gene matches: 5. The CDR3 spells CATSRGTGDTGELFF. For the CDR3, the DNA is TGTGCCACCAGTAGGGGGACAGGAGACACCGGGGAGCTGTTTTTT.

About this clone: Compared with germline, one end of the junction differs, possibly owing to a read error. The chain joins TRBV6-1 to TRBJ1-1; maybe TRBD1 (6 bases). The CDR3 consists of 13 residues. Germline CDR1 is MNHNS and CDR2 is SASEGT. The CDR3 region is CAGRDTLNTEAFF. The CDR3 DNA sequence: TGTGCCGGCAGGGACACTTTGAACACTGAAGCTTTCTTT.

This clone was found once. The chain uses TRBV5-1 and TRBJ2-1, with 9 bases aligning to TRBD1. CDR3 length: 14 residues. V dropped 4 bases and J dropped 7; count of bases not matched to a gene: 6. The germline gives CDR1 SGHRS, CDR2 YFSETQ. CDR3 amino acids: CASSPQTGGNEQFF. The CDR3, as DNA: TGCGCCAGCAGCCCCCAGACAGGGGGGAATGAGCAGTTCTTC.

A few counts support this clone. This chain connects TRBV5-4 to TRBJ1-1, with 8 bases matching TRBD1. CDR1 is SGHNT, CDR2 YYREEE, per germline (reference sequence). V was pared by 4 bases and J by 0 bases, with 5 bases of the junction left unmatched. The CDR3 is 15 residues long. The CDR3 region is CASSTQGELNTEAFF. CDR3 nucleotides: TGTGCCAGCAGCACACAGGGGGAGTTGAACACTGAAGCTTTCTTT. The full variable domain, in which reference TRBV5-4 and TRBJ1-1 provide the parts outside the CDR3, is ETGVTQSPTHLIKTRGQQVTLRCSSQSGHNTVSWYQQALGQGPQFIFQYYREEENGRGNFPPRFSGLQFPNYSSELNVNALELDDSALYLCASSTQGELNTEAFFGQGTRLTVV.

This clone is a singleton in its sample. The genes are TRBV6-2 or TRBV6-3 and TRBJ2-7; 9 positions agree with TRBD1. After removal of 5 bases from V and 5 bases from J, the junction contained 4 bases not matched to a gene. Germline V gene data show CDR1 as MNHEY and CDR2 as SVGEGT. The CDR3 is 13 amino acids. The CDR3 reads CASSEDRGHEQYF. DNA of the CDR3: TGTGCCAGCAGTGAGGACAGGGGCCACGAGCAGTACTTC.

This sequence joins TRBV6-1 and TRBJ2-7; D gene uncertain. CDR1 MNHNS and CDR2 SASEGT come from the germline V gene. V was shortened by 1 base and J by 12 bases, with 10 bases between the two germline ends. This CDR3 is built from 11 residues. CDR3 protein: CASSEVGIRYF. DNA of the CDR3: TGTGCCAGCAGTGAAGTGGGCATAAGGTACTTC.

This rearrangement joins TRBV11-1 to TRBJ2-1; maybe TRBD1 (6 bases). CDR3 length: 15 residues. With 7 bases removed from V and 5 bases from J, the gap between germline ends came to 18 bases. Germline CDR1 and CDR2: SGHAT and FQDESV (reference sequence). CDR3 amino acids: CASKGARGSNNEQFF. The CDR3 DNA sequence: TGTGCCAGCAAGGGAGCCAGGGGAAGTAACAATGAGCAGTTCTTC.

The rearrangement links TRBV6-4 to TRBJ2-2; 9 positions agree with TRBD1. Germline lookup yields CDR1 MRHNA and CDR2 SNTAGT. The CDR3 totals 14 residues. The V gene end was trimmed by 5 bases and the J gene end by 5 bases; junction bases not matched to a gene: 3. The CDR3 DNA follows: TGTGCCAGCAGTTACGACAGGGGGACCGGGGAGCTGTTTTTT. As protein: CASSYDRGTGELFF.

This clone was seen once. The J gene is TRBJ1-1, the V gene TRBV6-6; D not certain. Trimming removed 5 bases at V and 1 base at J, with 5 bases between. Per the germline V gene, CDR1 is MNHNY and CDR2 is SVGAGI (reference sequence). The CDR3 is 12 residues long. CDR3 in amino acids: CASSHGNTEAFF. Written as DNA, the CDR3 is TGTGCCAGCAGTCACGGGAACACTGAAGCTTTCTTT.

The V and J genes are TRBV11-2 and TRBJ2-6; no clear D. Germline V gene lookup returns CDR1 SGHAT and CDR2 FQNNGV. This CDR3 comprises 15 residues. Trimming cost V 3 bases and J 1 base, with 7 bases left between them. The CDR3 nucleotides read TGTGCCAGCAGCTTCAGGCGTTCTGGGGCCAACGTCCTGACTTTC. Residues: CASSFRRSGANVLTF.

The rearrangement joins TRBV9 to TRBJ2-3, with TRBD2 matching 10 bases. CDR3 length: 16 residues. V lost 3 bases to trimming and J lost 1 base; unmatched junction nucleotides: 5. The germline V gene encodes CDR1 SGDLS and CDR2 YYNGEE. The CDR3 is CASSGTSGFGTDTQYF. DNA of the CDR3: TGTGCCAGCAGCGGGACTAGCGGATTCGGCACAGATACGCAGTATTTT.

The V and J genes are TRBV4-2 and TRBJ2-7; tentatively, D is TRBD2 (6 bases). Germline V gene sequence: CDR1 LGHNA, CDR2 YNFKEQ. The CDR3 sequence is 15 residues long. Trimming left V 2 bases short and J 0 bases short, with 11 bases between. The CDR3 nucleotides read TGTGCCAGCAGCCAAACCGGGGGAACCTCCTACGAGCAGTACTTC. It yields the protein CASSQTGGTSYEQYF.

This clone has only one observation. The chain is built from TRBV5-8 and TRBJ2-7, with 7 bases that match TRBD2. The ends lost 4 bases at V and 2 bases at J; junction bases unmatched: 9. CDR3 size: 15 residues. Germline assignment: CDR1 SGHTS and CDR2 YDEGEE. In nucleotides, the CDR3 is TGTGCCAGCAGCCCGCGGGTGGCGGGGGCCTACGAGCAGTACTTC. Its translation: CASSPRVAGAYEQYF.

The chain has TRBV3-1 (or the pseudogene TRBV3-2) and TRBJ1-2; tentatively, D is TRBD1 (5 bases). The V end lost 1 base, the J end lost 4 bases, and 16 bases lay between the germline ends. The CDR3 runs to 16 residues. Germline-derived CDR1 and CDR2 are LGHDT and YNNKEL (reference sequence). As DNA, the CDR3 is TGTGCCAGCAGCCAAGGTCCTGACAGCTCTGCCTATGGCTACACCTTC. Protein sequence: CASSQGPDSSAYGYTF.

This chain uses TRBV7-6 with TRBJ1-2; TRBD1 matches 7 bases. Germline CDR1 SGHVS, CDR2 FNYEAQ. V shed 4 bases, J shed 3 bases, and the junction held 11 bases outside the gene matches. The CDR3 has 16 residues. This chain's CDR3 is CASSSLRGQGDYGYTF. CDR3 DNA sequence: TGTGCCAGCAGCTCTCTCCGGGGGCAGGGGGACTATGGCTACACCTTC. The full variable domain, with the rest looked up from reference TRBV7-6 and TRBJ1-2, is GAGVSQSPRYKVTKRGQDVALRCDPISGHVSLYWYRQALGQGPEFLTYFNYEAQQDKSGLPNDRFSAERPEGSISTLTIQRTEQRDSAMYRCASSSLRGQGDYGYTFGSGTRLTVV.

V is TRBV6-5 and J is TRBJ2-1, with D unresolved. Trimming shortened V by 8 bases and J by 0 bases, and 8 bases separated the two germline ends. Germline CDR1 reads MNHEY; CDR2 reads SVGAGI. The CDR3 loop spans 13 amino acids. The CDR3 bases are TGTGCCAGCGCTCCGAGCTCCTACAATGAGCAGTTCTTC. The encoded protein is CASAPSSYNEQFF.

The chain joins TRBV27 to TRBJ1-6; D is possibly TRBD1 (6 bases). This CDR3 has 17 amino acids. Looked up from germline, CDR1 is MNHEY and CDR2 is SMNVEV (reference sequence). The V gene lost 8 bases and the J gene lost 0 bases, with 17 bases spanning the gap. The CDR3 region has the DNA TGTGCCAGCGCGGACAGCCTTCTCAGCTCCTATAATTCACCCCTCCACTTT. This encodes CASADSLLSSYNSPLHF.

V is TRBV5-4 and J is TRBJ2-7, with 15 bases lining up with TRBD2. Germline V CDR1 and CDR2: SGHNT, YYREEE (reference sequence). This CDR3 spans 15 amino acids. After removal of 5 bases from V and 5 bases from J, the junction contained 5 bases not matched to a gene. CDR3 amino acids: CASRPGLAGGHEQYF. CDR3 coding DNA: TGTGCCAGCAGACCAGGACTAGCGGGGGGGCACGAGCAGTACTTC.